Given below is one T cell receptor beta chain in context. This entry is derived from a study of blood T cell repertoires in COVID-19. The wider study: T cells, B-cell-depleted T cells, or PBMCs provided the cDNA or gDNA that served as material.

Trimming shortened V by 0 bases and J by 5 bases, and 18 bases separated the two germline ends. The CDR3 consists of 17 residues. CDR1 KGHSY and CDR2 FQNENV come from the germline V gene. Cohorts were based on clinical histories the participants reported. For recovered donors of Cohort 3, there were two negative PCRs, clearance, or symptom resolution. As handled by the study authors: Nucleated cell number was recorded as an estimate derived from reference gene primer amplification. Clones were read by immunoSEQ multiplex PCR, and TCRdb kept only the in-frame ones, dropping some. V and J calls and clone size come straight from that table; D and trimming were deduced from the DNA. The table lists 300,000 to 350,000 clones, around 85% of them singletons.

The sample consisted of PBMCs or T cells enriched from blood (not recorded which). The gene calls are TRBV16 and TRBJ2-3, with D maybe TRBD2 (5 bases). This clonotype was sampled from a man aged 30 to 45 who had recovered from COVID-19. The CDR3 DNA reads TGTGCCAGCAGCCAATCGATATTAGGAGGTTTGAAAGATACGCAGTATTTT. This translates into CASSQSILGGLKDTQYF.